This T cell receptor (beta chain) is drawn from a study of blood T cells in healthy people across ages (dated by TCRdb to the mid-2010s). For context, the study as a whole: In model experiments, roughly one uniquely barcoded TCR beta cDNA molecule per two T cells was captured by template switching. Age-related changes in TCR beta repertoire diversity were measured in the study by deep sequencing normalized with unique cDNA molecular identifiers. Four age groups were formed from the donors: young (average about 16 years), middle-aged (approximately 42), aged (roughly 58) and long-lived (around 80). Two additional independent replicas of 1 million unique cDNA reads from the same blood draw were analyzed for two donors (one aged 18 to 30 and one aged 80 or older). General conclusions and limits of the study: The long-lived group showed more naive CD4+ T cells, fewer expanded clones and increased TCR diversity than the aged group, suggesting age selection. Because donor CMV infection status was unknown, age-related changes in expanded clonotypes were potentially confounded. Conclusive comparison of naive and antigen-experienced compartments was prevented by the profiling of bulk unsorted PBMCs. Observed TCR beta diversity per million T cells fell roughly linearly with age, and a significant reduction was already apparent by age around 40. Estimates of total diversity based on one million sequenced T cells were regarded as lower bounds and as underestimates. A strong correlation was found between observed TCR beta diversity and the percentage of naive T cells measured by flow cytometry.

Systemically healthy Caucasian individuals from Russia, about 38 in total and aged about 6 to 95 years, were included as donors. Around 10 milliliters of peripheral blood were collected from each donor into EDTA-treated Vacutainer tubes. Ficoll-Paque density-gradient centrifugation was used to isolate PBMCs, with at least 6.5 million per sample. Total RNA was extracted from PBMCs with Trizol reagent, with at least 6 micrograms obtained per sample. For every donor, an aliquot of PBMCs went through flow cytometry to measure the percentages of naive CD45RAhigh/CD27high T cells. This clonotype was picked up a small number of times. Its antigen has not been determined. Base qualities are not provided; no much larger clone lies one nucleotide away. Libraries were built with 5' RACE. Sequencing was carried out with an Illumina HiSeq 2500. A second PCR of 7 to 11 cycles was performed with a sample-barcoded 5' primer and a J-beta primer mix. Each TCR beta cDNA molecule received a unique molecular identifier from a template-switch 5' adaptor carrying 12 random nucleotides. Each sample yielded at least 2.5 million CDR3-containing paired-end reads. All of the RNA was converted into first-strand cDNA using the Mint cDNA synthesis kit, with a TRBC-specific oligonucleotide serving as the primer. Following uracil-DNA glycosylase treatment, a first 18-cycle PCR with universal primers M1SS and BC2_uni_R was performed on all cDNA. As for the authors' bioinformatics: Normalization of each sample was performed by random selection of 1 million high-quality reads, each carrying a distinct molecular identifier. Instead of being binned into consensus sequences, reads that shared molecular identifiers were thrown out. MiTCR, set to a Q25 quality threshold and the strictest error-elimination algorithm, was used for CDR3 identification, clonotype clustering and error correction. A nonparametric unseen species model with Euler transformation was used to estimate a lower bound on total TCR beta diversity. The public reads were quality trimmed at Q25 with fastp and then assembled into clones with MiXCR by TCRdb, keeping productive beta chains. Records with the same CDR3 protein are collapsed into one entry carrying the most frequent genes and DNA. TCRdb, not the authors, supplied the V and J calls. Here the sample has hundreds of thousands of distinct CDR3 sequences; about 25% occur a single time. Just under 9.5% of the sample comes from the top ten.

Another study also made use of these data, one on T cells of mothers and their children. As the second paper documents: Nine systemically healthy Caucasian individuals, comprising three mothers and their six children, were included as donors. cDNA synthesis consumed the entire amount of extracted RNA, loaded at roughly 1.5 ug RNA in each 15 ul reaction. Sample barcodes and 2-4 random nucleotides were added via the M1S primer in the second PCR. Over 8.5 million TCR beta CDR3 reads came from each mother, compared with approximately 3.1 million reads from each child. Thymic selection similarly shapes TCR recombination output in related and unrelated pairs, with minor effect from inherited differences. Normalized repertoire overlap in related mother-child pairs was always slightly higher than in unrelated mother-child pairs, but the difference was never significant. No persistent microchimeric T cell clones were detected, at a sensitivity of roughly 100 clones per million clonotypes. In the study, deep NGS was used to compare the TCR beta repertoires of mothers and children, and features distinguishing related mother-child pairs from unrelated individuals were sought. Mothers averaged roughly 40 +/- 4 years of age and children averaged roughly 10 +/- 4 years. After adapters were ligated using NEBNext reagents, the libraries underwent 100+100 nt paired-end sequencing on an Illumina HiSeq 2000. Mother and child libraries were prepared a month apart and sequenced in separate runs to prevent cross-contamination. Between roughly 500,000 and 2,100,000 distinct TCR beta clonotypes were identified per donor. Naive TCR beta clonotypes were estimated from low-frequency clonotypes matched to each donor's FACS-determined naive share, without sorting.

Sequences were obtained from blood. The receptor's source is a boy younger than 18 in good health.

The CDR3 is CASSLGGGQQETQYF. The DNA is as follows: TGTGCCAGCAGTTTAGGGGGGGGACAGCAAGAGACCCAGTACTTC. The V and J segments used are TRBV12-3 or TRBV12-4 and TRBJ2-5; the D segment may tentatively be TRBD1 or TRBD2, each giving 7 matched bases. The CDR3 has 15 amino acids, counting the end cysteine and phenylalanine. CDR3 DNA only is kept here, 45 bases in frame from base 1. The germline ends are 11 bases apart after V is trimmed by 1 base and J by 2 bases.